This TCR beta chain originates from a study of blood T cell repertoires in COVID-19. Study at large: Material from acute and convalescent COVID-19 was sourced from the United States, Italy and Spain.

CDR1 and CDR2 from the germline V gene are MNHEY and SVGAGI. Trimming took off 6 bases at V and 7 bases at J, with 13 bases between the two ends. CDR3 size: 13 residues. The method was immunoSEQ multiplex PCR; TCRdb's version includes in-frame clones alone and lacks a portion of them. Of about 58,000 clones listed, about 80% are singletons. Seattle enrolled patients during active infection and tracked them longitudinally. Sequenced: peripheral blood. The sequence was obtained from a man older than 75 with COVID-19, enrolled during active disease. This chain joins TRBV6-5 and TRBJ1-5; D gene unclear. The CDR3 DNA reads TGTGCCAGCAGCCCCGTGGGCGAGCAGCCCCAGCATTTT. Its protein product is CASSPVGEQPQHF.